This TCR beta chain came from a study of vaccination and CD4 T cells after COVID-19. Study-wide results and limits: A median approximately 86% of convalescent patients' SARS-CoV-2-reactive clones emerged only after vaccination.

The CDR3 is 14 amino acids. The V gene lost 1 base and the J gene lost 7 bases, with 11 bases spanning the gap. The V gene's germline CDR1 is ENHRY and CDR2 SYGVKD. This clonotype was counted a single time. Its antigen is not identified. Documented treatment: approximately 10-day PBMC culture with coronavirus spike peptide pools or control peptides (ViraFEST assay). Days 3 and 7 were when half the medium was replaced with fresh IL-2 medium. The Oncomine TCR Beta short-read assay sequenced DNA from cultured CD4+ T cells. One entry per CDR3 protein, called by TCRdb with MiXCR from the PCR reads. Of under 30,000 distinct CDR3 sequences in the sample, 67% were seen once.

Sequencing was performed on CD4+ T cells from blood, cultured in vitro, taken after SARS-CoV-2 vaccination. The chain joins TRBV10-3 to TRBJ2-1; D perhaps matches TRBD1 (6 bases). The TCR comes from a human donor who received a COVID-19 vaccine. This CDR3 is CAISEFRGRNEQFF. DNA for the CDR3: TGTGCCATCAGTGAGTTCAGGGGACGGAATGAGCAGTTCTTC.